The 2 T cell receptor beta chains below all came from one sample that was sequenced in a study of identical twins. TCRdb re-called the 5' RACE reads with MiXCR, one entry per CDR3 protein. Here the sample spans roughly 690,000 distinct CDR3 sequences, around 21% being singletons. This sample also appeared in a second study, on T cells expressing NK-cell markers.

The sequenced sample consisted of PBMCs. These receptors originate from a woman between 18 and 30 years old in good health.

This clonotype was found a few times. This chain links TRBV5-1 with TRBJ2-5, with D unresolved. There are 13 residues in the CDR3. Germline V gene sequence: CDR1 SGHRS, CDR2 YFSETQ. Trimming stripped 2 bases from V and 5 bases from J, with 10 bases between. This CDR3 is CASSFSDRETQYF. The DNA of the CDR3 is TGCGCCAGCAGCTTCTCCGACCGTGAGACCCAGTACTTC.

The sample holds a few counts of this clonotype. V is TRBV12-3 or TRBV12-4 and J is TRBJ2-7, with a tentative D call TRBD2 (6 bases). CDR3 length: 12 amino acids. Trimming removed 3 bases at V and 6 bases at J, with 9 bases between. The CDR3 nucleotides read TGTGCCAGCAGTTTTATGGAGGGCGAGCAGTACTTC. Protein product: CASSFMEGEQYF.